This T cell receptor (beta chain) was identified in a study of T cells in Graves' hyperthyroidism and ophthalmopathy. For this clonotype: Its antigen is not identified.

Pregnant or lactating patients were excluded, as were those with uncontrolled infection or other autoimmune disease. Used for diagnoses were clinical symptoms, serum thyroxine and TRAb, thyroid ultrasound and orbital computed tomography. From RNA transcripts, TCR beta CDR3 regions were amplified. RT-PCR in the first round (using the HTBI primer set) targeted the TCR CDR3. One entry per CDR3 protein results from TCRdb running MiXCR on the multiplex PCR reads. The data contain about 570,000 distinct CDR3 sequences, about 45% of them singletons. Study observations and caveats: Most expanded thyroid clonotypes above 0.001 recurred in blood.

J lost 8 bases, V lost 2 bases, and 7 bases had no gene match. The CDR3 is 15 residues long. Per germline, CDR1 SGHRS and CDR2 YFSETQ. The source is an adult woman with Graves' disease, either hyperthyroidism or ophthalmopathy (not recorded which). This chain uses TRBV5-1 with TRBJ2-1, with TRBD2 matching over 10 bases. The sequenced material came from peripheral blood or thyroid tissue (not recorded which). For the CDR3, the DNA is TGCGCCAGCAGCTTTGGGCTAGCGGGAGTCGATGAGCAGTTCTTC. This translates into CASSFGLAGVDEQFF. The entire variable domain, with the rest obtained from reference TRBV5-1 and TRBJ2-1, is as follows: KAGVTQTPRYLIKTRGQQVTLSCSPISGHRSVSWYQQTPGQGLQFLFEYFSETQRNKGNFPGRFSGRQFSNSRSEMNVSTLELGDSALYLCASSFGLAGVDEQFFGPGTRLTVL.